The 19 T cell receptor beta chains below come from one sample, sequenced in a study of blood T cell repertoires in COVID-19. Using immunoSEQ multiplex PCR, the repertoire was profiled, and TCRdb retains in-frame clones only, with some absent. Of roughly 140,000 clones in the sample, approximately 85% are singletons; the top ten hold approximately 8%. The sequenced sample was peripheral blood. These receptors came from an older woman with COVID-19, enrolled during active disease.

The chain has TRBV7-3 and TRBJ1-1, with TRBD1 identical over 7 bases. The CDR3 sequence is 14 residues long. Germline assignment: CDR1 SGHTA and CDR2 FQGTGA. The V and J ends lost 5 bases and 3 bases, in that order; junction bases with no gene match: 6. CDR3: CASSQLQGDTEAFF. CDR3 nucleotides: TGTGCCAGCAGCCAACTGCAGGGGGACACTGAAGCTTTCTTT.

The V call is TRBV14, the J call TRBJ2-2; 9 bases align to TRBD1. This CDR3 comprises 20 residues. V gave up 6 bases and J gave up 6 bases; unmatched junction bases: 23. Per the germline V gene, CDR1 is SGHDN and CDR2 is FVKESK. Here the CDR3 reads CASSPSPGQGPNGFAGELFF. CDR3 DNA: TGTGCCAGCAGTCCTTCACCGGGACAGGGCCCCAATGGATTCGCCGGGGAGCTGTTTTTT.

The chain uses TRBV3-1 (or the pseudogene TRBV3-2) and TRBJ1-5, with 10 bases identical to TRBD1. The V and J ends lost 4 bases and 5 bases, in that order; junction bases with no gene match: 8. Germline V CDR1 and CDR2: LGHDT, YNNKEL (reference sequence). There are 16 residues in the CDR3. Here the CDR3 DNA reads TGTGCCAGCAGCCCAGGACAGGGGGTTAGATATCAGCCCCAGCATTTT. Its translation is CASSPGQGVRYQPQHF.

V usage is TRBV11-2 and J usage is TRBJ2-7, with D tentatively TRBD2 (6 bases). The CDR3 totals 16 residues. Germline CDR1 is SGHAT and CDR2 is FQNNGV. Trimming removed 0 bases at V and 2 bases at J, with 14 bases between. In DNA, the CDR3 is TGTGCCAGCAGCTTAGATCCGGGACTCCTAACCTACGAGCAGTACTTC. Protein product: CASSLDPGLLTYEQYF.

J is TRBJ2-7 and V is TRBV7-9; 9 bases match TRBD1. V dropped 5 bases and J dropped 2; count of bases not matched to a gene: 7. Germline V gives CDR1 SEHNR, CDR2 FQNEAQ (reference sequence). The CDR3 totals 15 residues. CDR3 amino acids: CASSLEGQGPYEQYF. For the CDR3, the DNA is TGTGCCAGCAGCCTGGAAGGACAGGGGCCCTACGAGCAGTACTTC.

V and J are TRBV2 and TRBJ1-1; TRBD1 is a possible D gene (6 bases). The germline V and J ends were trimmed by 4 bases and 4 bases, with 16 bases remaining between them. This CDR3 is built from 15 residues. The germline gives CDR1 SNHLY, CDR2 FYNNEI. The CDR3 sequence: CASSVILDRFTEAFF. DNA for the CDR3: TGTGCCAGCAGTGTGATCCTCGACAGGTTCACTGAAGCTTTCTTT.

The chain recombines TRBV7-6 with TRBJ2-5, with 10 bases lining up with TRBD2. Germline values: CDR1 SGHVS, CDR2 FNYEAQ. The J segment lost 4 bases and the V segment lost 1 base, leaving 9 bases of the junction unmatched. This CDR3 is 17 amino acids long. The CDR3 nucleotides are TGTGCCAGCAGCTTAGTCCCGCTAGCGGGGGATCGAGAGACCCAGTACTTC. Protein: CASSLVPLAGDRETQYF.

V usage is TRBV15 and J usage is TRBJ2-5, with TRBD2 matching over 14 bases. The V gene's germline CDR1 is LNHNV and CDR2 YYDKDF (reference sequence). The junction had 3 bases not matched to a gene; V was cut back by 4 bases and J by 2 bases. The CDR3 runs to 16 residues. The CDR3: CATSNRLAGGQETQYF. The DNA for the CDR3 is TGTGCCACCAGCAACCGACTAGCGGGGGGGCAAGAGACCCAGTACTTC.

The V gene is TRBV9, the J gene TRBJ2-5; 12 bases agree with TRBD2. The CDR3 is 14 residues long. Germline CDR1 is SGDLS and CDR2 is YYNGEE. After removal of 4 bases from V and 5 bases from J, the junction contained 3 bases not matched to a gene. CDR3 bases: TGTGCCAGCAGCTCCACTAGCGGGGGGGAGACCCAGTACTTC. Translation gives CASSSTSGGETQYF.

The J gene is TRBJ1-1, the V gene TRBV5-4; possible D gene TRBD1, 5 bases. Trimming removed 7 bases at V and 0 bases at J, with 16 bases between. The CDR3 spans 15 residues. The germline CDR1 and CDR2 sequences are SGHNT and YYREEE (reference sequence). The chain's CDR3 is CASRYSDRMNTEAFF. The CDR3, as DNA: TGTGCCAGCCGCTACTCAGACAGAATGAACACTGAAGCTTTCTTT.

The gene calls are TRBV5-8 and TRBJ1-1; 9 bases are a match to TRBD1. This CDR3 spans 15 amino acids. CDR1 is SGHTS and CDR2 is YDEGEE in the germline V gene. The junction had 2 bases not matched to a gene; V was cut back by 1 base and J by 1 base. The CDR3 DNA follows: TGTGCCAGCAGCTTGACAGGGGGCCCGAACACTGAAGCTTTCTTT. Its protein is CASSLTGGPNTEAFF.

This chain joins TRBV28 and TRBJ1-2; the match to TRBD1 covers 10 bases. The germline CDR1 and CDR2 sequences are MDHEN and SYDVKM. The CDR3 has 19 amino acids. V lost 5 bases to trimming and J lost 0 bases; unmatched junction nucleotides: 15. The CDR3 here is CASSPLDRGRGTSNYGYTF. The CDR3 DNA is TGTGCCAGCAGTCCTCTAGACAGGGGGCGTGGTACGTCTAACTATGGCTACACCTTC.

The chain couples TRBV28 to TRBJ2-3, with a tentative D call TRBD1 (5 bases). The V gene lost 8 bases and the J gene lost 0 bases, with 9 bases spanning the gap. CDR1 MDHEN and CDR2 SYDVKM come from the germline V gene. There are 13 residues in the CDR3. Here the CDR3 reads CASRQHSTDTQYF. The CDR3 DNA reads TGTGCCAGCCGACAGCATAGCACAGATACGCAGTATTTT.

The V gene is TRBV6-6, the J gene TRBJ2-1, with 12 bases that match TRBD2. V lost 1 base, J lost 8 bases, and 6 bases stayed unmatched. The germline CDR1 and CDR2 sequences are MNHNY and SVGAGI (reference sequence). The CDR3 contains 16 residues. CDR3 sequence (DNA): TGTGCCAGCAGTTACTTAGGACTAGCGGGGAGGCATGAGCAGTTCTTC. This codes for CASSYLGLAGRHEQFF.

The rearrangement links TRBV27 to TRBJ1-1; no clear D. Per the germline V gene, CDR1 is MNHEY and CDR2 is SMNVEV (reference sequence). The CDR3 extends over 12 amino acids. The V gene lost 9 bases and the J gene lost 0 bases, with 8 bases spanning the gap. The CDR3 DNA is TGTGCCAGTGGAGGTATGAACACTGAAGCTTTCTTT. Translating it yields CASGGMNTEAFF.

This clone was observed once. V and J are TRBV5-1 and TRBJ2-3; 8 nucleotides agree with TRBD1. The V segment lost 0 bases and the J segment 4 bases; nucleotides outside the gene matches: 7. The CDR3 has 16 residues. Germline values: CDR1 SGHRS, CDR2 YFSETQ. CDR3 in amino acids: CASSLAQAGGADTQYF. The CDR3 region has the DNA TGCGCCAGCAGCTTGGCCCAGGCAGGGGGCGCAGATACGCAGTATTTT. The full variable domain, in which reference TRBV5-1 and TRBJ2-3 provide the parts outside the CDR3, is KAGVTQTPRYLIKTRGQQVTLSCSPISGHRSVSWYQQTPGQGLQFLFEYFSETQRNKGNFPGRFSGRQFSNSRSEMNVSTLELGDSALYLCASSLAQAGGADTQYFGPGTRLTVL.

The genes are TRBV11-2 and TRBJ1-4; 9 bases fit TRBD1. The germline CDR1 and CDR2 sequences are SGHAT and FQNNGV. Losses at the gene ends were 3 bases for V and 5 bases for J; bases not matched to a gene: 4. The CDR3 has 15 residues. For the CDR3, the DNA is TGTGCCAGCAGCTTGGGGGGACAGGGAAATGAAAAACTGTTTTTT. It is translated as CASSLGGQGNEKLFF.

The chain has TRBV11-2 and TRBJ2-1, with D possibly matching TRBD2 (5 bases). Germline CDR1 and CDR2: SGHAT and FQNNGV. V dropped 6 bases and J dropped 10 bases, with 16 bases sitting between them. The CDR3 contains 13 residues. The CDR3 sequence: CASRSGGSGEQFF. The CDR3 coding sequence is TGTGCCAGCAGGTCAGGCGGTTCGGGGGAGCAGTTCTTC.

This rearrangement joins TRBV2 to TRBJ1-5; tentatively, D is TRBD1 (6 bases). CDR3 length: 15 amino acids. Trimming shortened V by 7 bases and J by 3 bases, and 16 bases separated the two germline ends. Germline CDR1 is SNHLY and CDR2 is FYNNEI. CDR3 coding DNA: TGTGCCAGCACCTCGGACAGTTATTTCAATCAGCCCCAGCATTTT. Protein sequence: CASTSDSYFNQPQHF.